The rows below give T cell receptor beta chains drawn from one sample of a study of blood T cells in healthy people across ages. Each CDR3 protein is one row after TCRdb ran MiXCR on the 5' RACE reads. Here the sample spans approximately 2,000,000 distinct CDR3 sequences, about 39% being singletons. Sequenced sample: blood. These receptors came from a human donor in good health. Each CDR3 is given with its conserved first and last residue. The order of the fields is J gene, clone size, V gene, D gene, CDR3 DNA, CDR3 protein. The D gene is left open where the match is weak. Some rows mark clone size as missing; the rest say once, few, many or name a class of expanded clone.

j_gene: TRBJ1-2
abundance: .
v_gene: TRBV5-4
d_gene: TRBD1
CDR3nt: TGTGCCAGCAGCGTGAGGACAGGGGGCTATGGCTACACCTTC
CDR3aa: CASSVRTGGYGYTF

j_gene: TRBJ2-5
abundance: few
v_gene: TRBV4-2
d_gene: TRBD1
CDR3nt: TGTGCCAGCAGCCAAGACCCGGGGACAGGACTCCAAGAGACCCAGTACTTC
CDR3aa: CASSQDPGTGLQETQYF

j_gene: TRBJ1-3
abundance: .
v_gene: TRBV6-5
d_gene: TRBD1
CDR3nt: TGTGCCAGCAGTTACCAGGGGGTTTTCCCTGGAAACACCATATATTTT
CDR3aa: CASSYQGVFPGNTIYF

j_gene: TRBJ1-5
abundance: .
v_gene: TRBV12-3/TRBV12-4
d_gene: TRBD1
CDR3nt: TGTGCCAGCAGTGGGGACAGGGCAGGGCAGCCCCAGCATTTT
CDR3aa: CASSGDRAGQPQHF

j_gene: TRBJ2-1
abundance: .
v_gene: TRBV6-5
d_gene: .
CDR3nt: TGTGCCAGCAGACGACCTTCGGACAGCAATGAGCAGTTCTTC
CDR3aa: CASRRPSDSNEQFF

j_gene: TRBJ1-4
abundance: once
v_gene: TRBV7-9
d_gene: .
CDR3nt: TGTGCCAGCAGCACCCGGACGGGAGCAAATGAAAAACTGTTTTTT
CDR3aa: CASSTRTGANEKLFF

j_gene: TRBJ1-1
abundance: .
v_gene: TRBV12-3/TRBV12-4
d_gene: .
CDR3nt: TGTGCCAGCAGTTTAGGACAGAAAGCTTTCTTT
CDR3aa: CASSLGQKAFF

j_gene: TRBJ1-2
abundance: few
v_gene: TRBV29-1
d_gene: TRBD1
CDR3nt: TGCAGCGTGGACAGGTTTAACTATGGCTACACCTTC
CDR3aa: CSVDRFNYGYTF

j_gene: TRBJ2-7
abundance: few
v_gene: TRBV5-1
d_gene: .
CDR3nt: TGCGCCAGCAGCTTGTGGGTCGGAGGATTACGGGGGCATTACGAGCAGTACTTC
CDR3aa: CASSLWVGGLRGHYEQYF

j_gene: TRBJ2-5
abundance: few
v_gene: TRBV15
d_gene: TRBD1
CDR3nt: TGTGCCACCAGCAGAGGCGGGACAGGTCAAGAGACCCAGTACTTC
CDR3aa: CATSRGGTGQETQYF

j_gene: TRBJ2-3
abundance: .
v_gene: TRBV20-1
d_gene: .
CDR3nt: TGCAGTGCAACCTCACGAGGGACTAGCACAGATACGCAGTATTTT
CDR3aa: CSATSRGTSTDTQYF

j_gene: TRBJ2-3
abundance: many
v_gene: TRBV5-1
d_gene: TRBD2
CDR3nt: TGTGCCAGCAGCTTGGGGGGGGATGGAGATACGCAGTATTTT
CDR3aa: CASSLGGDGDTQYF

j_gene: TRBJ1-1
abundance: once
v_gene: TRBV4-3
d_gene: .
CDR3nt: TGCGCCAGCGGCCAAGTGCTGCGCAACACTGAAGCTTTCTTT
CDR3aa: CASGQVLRNTEAFF

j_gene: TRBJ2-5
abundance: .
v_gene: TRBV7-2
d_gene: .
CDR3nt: TGTGCCAGCAGCCCTCAGTCCCGTATGGCGGACCTCCAAGAGACCCAGTACTTC
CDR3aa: CASSPQSRMADLQETQYF

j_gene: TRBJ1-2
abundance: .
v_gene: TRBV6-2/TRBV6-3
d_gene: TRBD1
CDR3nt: TGTGCCAGCAGTCGGGACAGGGTCTTGTCTAACTATGGCTACACCTTC
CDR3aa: CASSRDRVLSNYGYTF

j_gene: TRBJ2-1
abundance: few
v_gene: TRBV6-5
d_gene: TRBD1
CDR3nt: TGTGCCAGCAGTTACTGGCCAGGGACAGGCTACAATGAGCAGTTCTTC
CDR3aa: CASSYWPGTGYNEQFF

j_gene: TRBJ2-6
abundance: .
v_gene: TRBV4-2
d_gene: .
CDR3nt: TGTGCCAGCAGCGGGACACAACTATCTGGGGCCAACGTCCTGACTTTC
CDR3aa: CASSGTQLSGANVLTF

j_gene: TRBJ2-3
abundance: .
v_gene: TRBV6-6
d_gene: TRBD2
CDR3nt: TGTGCCAGCAGTTACTCAATAGCGGGGGGGCAATATACGCAGTATTTT
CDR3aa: CASSYSIAGGQYTQYF

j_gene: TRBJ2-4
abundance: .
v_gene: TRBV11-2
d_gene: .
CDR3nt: TGTGCCAGCAGCTTAGATCTATCGAGCATACAGCAGGACTTC
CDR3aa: CASSLDLSSIQQDF

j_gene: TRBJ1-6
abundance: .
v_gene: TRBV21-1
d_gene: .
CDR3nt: TGTGCCAGCAGCAAAGCTACCGGGACAGGGGCTCATTCACCCCTCCACTTT
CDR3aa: CASSKATGTGAHSPLHF

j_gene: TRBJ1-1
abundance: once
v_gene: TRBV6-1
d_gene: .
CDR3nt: TGTGCCAGCAGATCTCCAGGGGTGGGAACTGAAGCTTTCTTT
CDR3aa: CASRSPGVGTEAFF

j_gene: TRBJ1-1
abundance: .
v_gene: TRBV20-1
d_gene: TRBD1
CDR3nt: TGCAGTGCTAGAGATCCCAGGGGGCTCACTGAAGCTTTCTTT
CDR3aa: CSARDPRGLTEAFF

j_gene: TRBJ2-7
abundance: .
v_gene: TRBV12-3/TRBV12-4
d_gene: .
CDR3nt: TGTGCCAGTGGACAGCAAAATTCCTACGAGCAGTACTTC
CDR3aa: CASGQQNSYEQYF

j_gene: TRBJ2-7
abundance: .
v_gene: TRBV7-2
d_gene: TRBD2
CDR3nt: TGTGCCAGCAGCTTACTACGGGGGGACGCCTACGAGCAGTACTTC
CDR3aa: CASSLLRGDAYEQYF

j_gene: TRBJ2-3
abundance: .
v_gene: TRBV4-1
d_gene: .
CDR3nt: TGCGCCAGCAGCCAGGGAGTTACAGGGATACTAGGATCAGATACGCAGTATTTT
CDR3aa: CASSQGVTGILGSDTQYF

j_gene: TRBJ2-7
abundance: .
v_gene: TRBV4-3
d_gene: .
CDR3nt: TGCGCCAGCAGCCAAGCACTACAGGGTTCCTACGAGCAGTACTTC
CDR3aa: CASSQALQGSYEQYF

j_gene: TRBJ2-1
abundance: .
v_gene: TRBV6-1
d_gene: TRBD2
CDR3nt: TGTGCCAGCAGTCCTCAGGGACTAGCGGGAGTGAGTGAGCAGTTCTTC
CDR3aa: CASSPQGLAGVSEQFF

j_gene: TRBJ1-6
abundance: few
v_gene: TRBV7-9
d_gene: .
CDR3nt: TGTGCCAGCAGCTTATCCGAAGGGGGATATTCACCCCTCCACTTT
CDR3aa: CASSLSEGGYSPLHF

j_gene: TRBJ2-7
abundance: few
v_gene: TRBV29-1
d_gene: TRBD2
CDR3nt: TGCAGCGTTGAAGTGACTAGCCTCGAGCAGTACTTC
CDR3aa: CSVEVTSLEQYF

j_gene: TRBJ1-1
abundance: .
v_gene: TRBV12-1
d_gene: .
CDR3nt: TGTGCCAGCAGCTACCGAGTTATTTCGGTACAGAACACTGAAGCTTTCTTT
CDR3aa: CASSYRVISVQNTEAFF

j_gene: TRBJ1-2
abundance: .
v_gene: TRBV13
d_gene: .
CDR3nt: TGTGCCCGCAGCGGCGGACCCACCGGGGACTATGGCTACACCTTC
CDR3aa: CARSGGPTGDYGYTF

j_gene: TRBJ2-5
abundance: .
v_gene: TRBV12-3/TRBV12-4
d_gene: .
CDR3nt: TGTGCCAGCAGTTTCGGACTAAGGAAGCAGTACTTC
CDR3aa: CASSFGLRKQYF

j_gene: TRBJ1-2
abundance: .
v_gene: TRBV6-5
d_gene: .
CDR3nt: TGTGCCAGCAGTTACGGACCGATCTATGGCTACACCTTC
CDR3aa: CASSYGPIYGYTF

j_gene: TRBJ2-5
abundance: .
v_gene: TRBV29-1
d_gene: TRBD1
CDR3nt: TGCAGCGTTGAGGGGAACAGGGGAGAGACCCAGTACTTC
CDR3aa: CSVEGNRGETQYF

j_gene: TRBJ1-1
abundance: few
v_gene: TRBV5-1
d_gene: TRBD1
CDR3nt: TGCGCCAGCAGACAACAGGGGTTGAACACTGAAGCTTTCTTT
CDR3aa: CASRQQGLNTEAFF

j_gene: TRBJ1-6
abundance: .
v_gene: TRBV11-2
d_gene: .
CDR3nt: TGTGCCAGCAGCTTAGCACCCAGAGGCTCCTATAATTCACCCCTCCACTTT
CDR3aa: CASSLAPRGSYNSPLHF

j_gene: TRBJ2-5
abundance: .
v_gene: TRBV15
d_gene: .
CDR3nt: TGTGCCACCAGCAGAGACCGTCGGGATGAGCAGTACTTC
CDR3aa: CATSRDRRDEQYF

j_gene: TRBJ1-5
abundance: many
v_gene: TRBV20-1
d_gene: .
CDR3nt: TGCAGTGCTACAGGTTCCAATCAGCCCCAGCATTTT
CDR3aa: CSATGSNQPQHF

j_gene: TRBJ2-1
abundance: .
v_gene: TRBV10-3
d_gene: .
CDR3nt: TGTGCCATCGGGGGCAGGGCCACCAATGAGCAGTTCTTC
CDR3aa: CAIGGRATNEQFF

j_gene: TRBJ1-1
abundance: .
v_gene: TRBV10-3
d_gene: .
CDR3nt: TGTGCCATCAGTGAGTCAGGAGACAGCTCTGAAGCTTTCTTT
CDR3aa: CAISESGDSSEAFF

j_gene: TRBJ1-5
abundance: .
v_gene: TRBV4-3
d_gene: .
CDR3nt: TGCGCCAGCAGCCCTCATCGGTATGCAGGTCCGACGAATCAGCCCCAGCATTTT
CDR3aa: CASSPHRYAGPTNQPQHF

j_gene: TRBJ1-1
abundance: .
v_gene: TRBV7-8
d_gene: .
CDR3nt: TGTGCCAGCAGCCCGAGGCAGGGGTTAAAAAACACTGAAGCTTTCTTT
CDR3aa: CASSPRQGLKNTEAFF

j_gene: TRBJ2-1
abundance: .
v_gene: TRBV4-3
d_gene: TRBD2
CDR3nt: TGCGCCAGCAGCCAAGATGCTACCGGTCCTCGACTCGGGAGGAATGAGCAGTTCTTC
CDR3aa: CASSQDATGPRLGRNEQFF

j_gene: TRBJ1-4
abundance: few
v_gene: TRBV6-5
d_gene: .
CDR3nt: TGTGCCAGCAGTTACGGCCAGGGTAGAGGAGAACTGTTTTTT
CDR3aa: CASSYGQGRGELFF

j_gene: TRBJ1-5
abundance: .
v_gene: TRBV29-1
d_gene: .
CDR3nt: TGCAGCGTTTCCGGGGGCGCAGGGGTAGAAAGCAATCAGCCCCAGCATTTT
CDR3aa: CSVSGGAGVESNQPQHF